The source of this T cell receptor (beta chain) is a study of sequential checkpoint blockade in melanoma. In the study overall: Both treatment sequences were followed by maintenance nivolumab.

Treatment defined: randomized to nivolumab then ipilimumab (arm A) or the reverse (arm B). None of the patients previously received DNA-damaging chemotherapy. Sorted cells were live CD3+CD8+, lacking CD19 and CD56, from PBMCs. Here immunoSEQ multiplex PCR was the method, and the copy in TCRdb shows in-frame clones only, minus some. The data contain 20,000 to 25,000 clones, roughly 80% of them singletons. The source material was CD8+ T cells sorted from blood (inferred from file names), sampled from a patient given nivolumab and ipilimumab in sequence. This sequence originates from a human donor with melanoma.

This CDR3 reads CASSQDETGGYTGYTF. The CDR3 DNA sequence: TGCGCCAGCAGCCAAGATGAAACAGGGGGGTATACTGGCTACACCTTC. The chain employs TRBV4-1 and TRBJ1-2; TRBD1 matches 8 bases. The germline V gene has CDR1 MGHRA and CDR2 YSYEKL. Trimming cost V 0 bases and J 7 bases; bases outside gene matches: 10. The CDR3 loop spans 16 amino acids.